A selection of T cell receptor beta chains follows, all from one sample in a study of T cell responses to AZD1222 COVID-19 vaccine. Measured with immunoSEQ multiplex PCR; TCRdb has only the in-frame clones, and not every one. The top ten hold around 5.2% of the sample, which has some 90,000 clones, around nine tenths seen once. The sequences come from peripheral blood, collected on day 0 of MenACWY control vaccination. Receptors were obtained from an adult in good health. Each CDR3 is given with its conserved first and last residue. D genes are given only for firm matches. The listing skips clone size in some rows; elsewhere it reads once, few, many or a size class.

abundance	v_gene	d_gene	j_gene	CDR3aa	CDR3nt
.	TRBV18	.	TRBJ2-5	CASSPPGEETQYF	TGTGCCAGCTCACCGCCGGGGGAAGAGACCCAGTACTTC
.	TRBV16	TRBD1	TRBJ1-1	CASSSFSDRVNTEAFF	TGTGCCAGCAGCTCGTTTTCGGACAGGGTGAACACTGAAGCTTTCTTT
.	TRBV6-9	TRBD2	TRBJ2-7	CASPSQRGLCHEQYF	TGTGCCAGCCCCTCGCAGCGGGGTCTTTGCCACGAGCAGTACTTC
.	TRBV6-5	TRBD1	TRBJ1-2	CASSKDRVGGYTF	TGTGCCAGCAGCAAGGACAGGGTGGGTGGCTACACCTTC
.	TRBV5-4	TRBD1	TRBJ1-4	CASSWDRMGEKLFF	TGTGCCAGCAGCTGGGACAGGATGGGCGAAAAACTGTTTTTT
once	TRBV7-2	.	TRBJ1-1	CASSGPTEVTEAFF	TGTGCCAGCAGCGGTCCGACAGAGGTCACTGAAGCTTTCTTT
few	TRBV6-5	.	TRBJ1-6	CASSPGREYSPLHF	TGTGCCAGCAGTCCGGGGAGGGAATATTCACCCCTCCACTTT
.	TRBV9	.	TRBJ1-2	CASSVGGRVPTNYGYTF	TGTGCCAGCAGCGTAGGAGGCCGGGTTCCCACTAACTATGGCTACACCTTC
.	TRBV7-2	TRBD2	TRBJ2-5	CASSPQGGSMETQYF	TGTGCCAGCAGCCCCCAGGGCGGGAGCATGGAGACCCAGTACTTC
.	TRBV11-3	.	TRBJ2-2	CASSFHTTRGNGTGELFF	TGTGCCAGCAGCTTTCACACCACCCGGGGCAACGGGACCGGGGAGCTGTTTTTT